This T cell receptor (beta chain) was documented in a study of blood T cell repertoires in COVID-19. Across the study: COVID-19 samples collected from the United States, Italy and Spain covered acute and convalescent phases. PBMCs, B-cell-depleted T cells, or T cells provided the cDNA or gDNA that made up the material.

In the original workflow: Researchers report that nucleated cell counts were estimated from reference gene primer amplification. Repertoires were generated with immunoSEQ multiplex PCR, while TCRdb's copy carries only in-frame clones and drops some. That table gives V, J and clone size, and the DNA gave D and trimming. The sample contains tens of thousands of clones, less than 95% of which appear only once. Germline CDR1 SGHTA, CDR2 FQGNSA. The V gene end was trimmed by 4 bases and the J gene end by 3 bases; junction bases not matched to a gene: 7. The length of the CDR3 is 15 residues. The sequence came from a man in his fifties with COVID-19, enrolled during active disease. The chain is built from TRBV7-2 and TRBJ2-7, with 9 bases matching TRBD1. Sequenced sample: peripheral blood. CDR3 in DNA: TGTGCCAGCAGCTCCCGGGACAGGGCCCTCTACGAGCAGTACTTC. This encodes CASSSRDRALYEQYF.